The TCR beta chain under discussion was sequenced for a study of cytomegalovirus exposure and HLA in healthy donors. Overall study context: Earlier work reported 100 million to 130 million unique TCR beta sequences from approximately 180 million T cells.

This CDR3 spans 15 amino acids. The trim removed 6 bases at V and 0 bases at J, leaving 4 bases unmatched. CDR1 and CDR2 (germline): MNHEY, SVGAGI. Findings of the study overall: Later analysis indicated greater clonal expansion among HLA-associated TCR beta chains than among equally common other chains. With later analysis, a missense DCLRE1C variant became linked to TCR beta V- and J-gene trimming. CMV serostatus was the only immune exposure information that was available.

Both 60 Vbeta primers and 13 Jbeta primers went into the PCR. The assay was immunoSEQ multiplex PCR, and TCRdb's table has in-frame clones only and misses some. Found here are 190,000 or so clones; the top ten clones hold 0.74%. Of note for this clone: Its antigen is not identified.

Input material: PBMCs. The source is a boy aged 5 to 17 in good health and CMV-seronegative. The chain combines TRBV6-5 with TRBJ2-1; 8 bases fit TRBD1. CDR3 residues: CASSRDRGSYNEQFF. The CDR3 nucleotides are TGTGCCAGCAGCCGCGACAGGGGCTCCTACAATGAGCAGTTCTTC.